This T cell receptor (beta chain) was obtained from a study of blood T cell repertoires in COVID-19. Study-wide context: The origin of the acute and convalescent COVID-19 samples was the United States, Italy and Spain. Sources were T cells, B-cell-depleted T cells, or PBMCs; the material itself was cDNA or gDNA.

Trimming took 1 base from V and 3 from J; bases not matched to a gene: 10. The CDR3 sequence is 17 residues long. Looked up from germline, CDR1 is MNHEY and CDR2 is SVGEGT. Clones were read by immunoSEQ multiplex PCR, and TCRdb kept only the in-frame ones, dropping some. Here the sample spans around 300,000 clones, 75% to 95% being singletons. Patients of the Seattle cohort, enrolled during active infection, were followed longitudinally. The genes are TRBV6-2 or TRBV6-3 and TRBJ2-3, with TRBD2 matching 7 bases. The specimen sequenced was peripheral blood. This clonotype was obtained from a woman aged 25-40 years with COVID-19, enrolled during active disease. The CDR3 reads CASSYLLGGRVTDTQYF. CDR3 DNA: TGTGCCAGCAGTTACTTGCTTGGCGGGAGAGTAACAGATACGCAGTATTTT.